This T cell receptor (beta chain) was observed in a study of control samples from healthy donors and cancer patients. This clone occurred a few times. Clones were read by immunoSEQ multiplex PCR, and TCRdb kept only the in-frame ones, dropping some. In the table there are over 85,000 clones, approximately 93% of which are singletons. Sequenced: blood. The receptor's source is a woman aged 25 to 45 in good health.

Written as DNA, the CDR3 is TGTGCCAGCGGGTATGAGCGGAACTCCTACAATGAGCAGTTCTTC. Its translation is CASGYERNSYNEQFF. V and J are TRBV6-5 and TRBJ2-1; possibly TRBD2 for D (5 bases). CDR1 and CDR2 from the germline V gene are MNHEY and SVGAGI. V shed 8 bases and J shed 0 bases, with 14 bases lying between them. The CDR3 has 15 amino acids.